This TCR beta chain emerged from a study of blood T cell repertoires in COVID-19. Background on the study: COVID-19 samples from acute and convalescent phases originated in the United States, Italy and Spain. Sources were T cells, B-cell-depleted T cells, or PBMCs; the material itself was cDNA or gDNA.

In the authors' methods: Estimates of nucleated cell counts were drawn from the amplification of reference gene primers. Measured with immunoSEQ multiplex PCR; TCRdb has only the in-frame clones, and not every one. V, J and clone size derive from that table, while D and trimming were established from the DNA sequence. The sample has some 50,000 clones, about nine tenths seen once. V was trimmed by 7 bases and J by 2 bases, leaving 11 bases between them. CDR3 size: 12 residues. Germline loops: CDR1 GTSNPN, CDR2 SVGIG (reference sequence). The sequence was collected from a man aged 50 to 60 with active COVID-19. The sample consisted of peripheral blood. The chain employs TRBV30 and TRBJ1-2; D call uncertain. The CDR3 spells CALSRENYGYTF. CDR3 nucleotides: TGTGCCTTATCGCGGGAGAACTATGGCTACACCTTC.